This T cell receptor beta chain was observed in a study of T-cell memory formation after mild COVID-19. The V end was cut by 2 bases, the J end by 0 bases, with 24 bases between. Looked up from germline, CDR1 is SGHRS and CDR2 is YFSETQ. The CDR3 loop spans 20 amino acids. TCRdb fed the 5' RACE reads into MiXCR, producing one record per CDR3 protein. The table records about 560,000 distinct CDR3 sequences, about 20% of them present only once. The chain employs TRBV5-1 and TRBJ2-1, with D perhaps TRBD2 (6 bases). The receptor comes from an adult woman who had mild COVID-19 (a few samples of this study predate the infection). Cell type and time point are not known. Sample: PBMCs or a T cell subset sorted from them (not recorded which). In DNA form, the CDR3 reads TGCGCCAGCAGCTTCCTTGGAGGGGCTAGCGACTACACCTCCTACAATGAGCAGTTCTTC. Encoded protein: CASSFLGGASDYTSYNEQFF.